These 14 T cell receptor beta chains came from one sample sequenced in a study of shared clonotypes between healthy human individuals (dated by TCRdb to the early 2020s). Library generation was performed with the immunoSEQ multiplex PCR assay. This immuneACCESS table, as held by TCRdb, lists in-frame sequences with V and J called but not all clones. Of the missing ones, under half trace to an unresolved V gene in checked studies; the others have no known cause. Across this sample there are some 1.5 million clones, with over 95% seen only once. The ten largest clones capture roughly 1.2% of the sample. Sequenced input: naive CD4+ T cells sorted from blood. The sample's cell subset or site label, decoded: CD45RA+ positively selected. These receptor sequences come from a man aged 25 to 40 in good health.

This chain connects TRBV19 to TRBJ2-7, with 8 bases aligning to TRBD1. CDR1 and CDR2 (germline): LNHDA, SQIVND (reference sequence). V lost 4 bases and J lost 5; bases outside the gene matches: 4. The CDR3 sequence is 13 residues long. CDR3 bases: TGTGCCAGTAGTAGGAACAGGGGGGACGAGCAGTACTTC. It encodes CASSRNRGDEQYF.

V gene TRBV7-2 combines with J gene TRBJ2-7; 11 bases align to TRBD1. V lost 3 bases to trimming and J lost 7 bases; unmatched junction nucleotides: 5. The CDR3 contains 14 residues. In germline, CDR1 is SGHTA, CDR2 FQGNSA. The chain's CDR3 is CASSLDRGLGEQYF. CDR3 DNA: TGTGCCAGCAGCTTGGACAGGGGGCTGGGAGAGCAGTACTTC.

About this clone: The sample has other DNA sequences that encode this CDR3 too. J is TRBJ2-2 and V is TRBV5-1, with 11 bases fitting TRBD1. V shed 4 bases and J 5 bases; nucleotides not matched to a gene: 7. This CDR3 comprises 16 residues. CDR1 and CDR2 from the germline V gene are SGHRS and YFSETQ. The CDR3 sequence: CASSLGQGASTGELFF. The DNA of the CDR3 is TGCGCCAGCAGCCTAGGACAGGGGGCGAGTACCGGGGAGCTGTTTTTT.

The genes are TRBV23-1 and TRBJ2-1, with D uncertain. TRBV23-1 is identified as an open reading frame with a role that is uncertain. This CDR3 spans 13 amino acids. Trimming stripped 11 bases from V and 5 bases from J, with 16 bases between. CDR3: CAGKDPPNNEQFF. The CDR3 DNA sequence: TGCGCCGGTAAGGATCCACCAAACAATGAGCAGTTCTTC.

This rearrangement joins TRBV28 to TRBJ2-3; D uncertain. The germline V and J ends were trimmed by 3 bases and 3 bases, with 13 bases remaining between them. Germline lookup yields CDR1 MDHEN and CDR2 SYDVKM. This CDR3 spans 15 amino acids. CDR3 DNA sequence: TGTGCCAGCAGTTTGCTCGTTTTCGGGACAGATACGCAGTATTTT. Encoded protein: CASSLLVFGTDTQYF.

V is TRBV4-3 and J is TRBJ1-3; D remains unclear. V shed 0 bases and J shed 1 base, with 10 bases lying between them. Germline V CDR1 and CDR2: LGHNA, YSLEER. The CDR3 is made up of 16 amino acids. As DNA, the CDR3 is TGCGCCAGCAGCCAAGATCCCGCCGGGTCTGGAAACACCATATATTTT. Translation gives CASSQDPAGSGNTIYF.

The V and J genes are TRBV7-2 and TRBJ2-7; possibly TRBD1 for D (5 bases). CDR1 and CDR2 (germline): SGHTA, FQGNSA. The CDR3 contains 14 residues. V was cut by 3 bases and J by 1 base, with 10 bases left in between. The CDR3 nucleotides are TGTGCCAGCAGCTTCGGCCAGGGTTCCTACGAGCAGTACTTC. Translating gives CASSFGQGSYEQYF.

The genes are TRBV7-2 and TRBJ2-1, with D perhaps matching TRBD2 (5 bases). CDR1 is SGHTA, CDR2 FQGNSA, per germline. The ends were cut back, 0 bases at V and 3 bases at J, with 9 bases in the middle. The length of the CDR3 is 15 residues. CDR3 sequence: CASSLAAGVYNEQFF. CDR3 DNA: TGTGCCAGCAGCTTAGCCGCCGGGGTCTACAATGAGCAGTTCTTC.

Details on this clone: Distinct nucleotide sequences in the sample also encode this CDR3. This sequence joins TRBV5-4 and TRBJ1-1, with D perhaps matching TRBD1 (5 bases). CDR1 and CDR2 from the germline V gene are SGHNT and YYREEE (reference sequence). The length of the CDR3 is 13 residues. Trimming took 1 base from V and 4 from J, leaving 8 bases between them. The CDR3 coding sequence is TGTGCCAGCAGCTTGACAGGAGCCACTGAAGCTTTCTTT. It specifies CASSLTGATEAFF.

The chain employs TRBV5-4 and TRBJ2-5, with 7 bases aligning to TRBD2. J was trimmed by 4 bases and V by 2 bases; bases with no gene match: 20. Germline CDR1 is SGHNT and CDR2 is YYREEE (reference sequence). This CDR3 is 19 amino acids long. CDR3 amino acids: CASSFGLSRGRVGRETQYF. Here the CDR3 DNA reads TGTGCCAGCAGCTTTGGTTTGAGTCGTGGGAGGGTTGGCCGAGAGACCCAGTACTTC.

V is TRBV7-6 and J is TRBJ2-2, with 9 bases matching TRBD2. V trimming: 1 base; J trimming: 2 bases; junction bases outside the gene matches: 11. Germline V gene sequence: CDR1 SGHVS, CDR2 FNYEAQ. The CDR3 loop spans 19 amino acids. As DNA, the CDR3 is TGTGCCAGCAGCTTAGTGGGTTCGGGACTAGCTGCTAACACCGGGGAGCTGTTTTTT. Its translation: CASSLVGSGLAANTGELFF.

This sequence joins TRBV7-8 and TRBJ1-1; D is unresolved. The germline V gene encodes CDR1 SGHVS and CDR2 FQNEAQ. The CDR3 has 14 amino acids. With 2 bases removed from V and 1 base from J, the gap between germline ends came to 8 bases. CDR3 sequence: CASSLSFRNTEAFF. The CDR3 bases are TGTGCCAGCAGCTTAAGTTTTCGGAACACTGAAGCTTTCTTT.

J is TRBJ2-7 and V is TRBV6-1; D possibly uses TRBD1 or TRBD2 (6 bases each). There are 11 residues in the CDR3. CDR1 MNHNS and CDR2 SASEGT come from the germline V gene. The ends were cut back, 10 bases at V and 4 bases at J, with 11 bases in the middle. The CDR3 is CATRGVYEQYF. DNA for the CDR3: TGTGCCACAAGGGGGGTTTACGAGCAGTACTTC.

This clone was recorded a few times. The V call is TRBV9, the J call TRBJ2-5; D remains unclear. The CDR3 has 12 residues. V lost 4 bases, J lost 5 bases, and 9 bases lay in between. Germline V gene sequence: CDR1 SGDLS, CDR2 YYNGEE. The CDR3 DNA reads TGTGCCAGCAGCTCCTACGGCGAGACCCAGTACTTC. The encoded protein is CASSSYGETQYF.